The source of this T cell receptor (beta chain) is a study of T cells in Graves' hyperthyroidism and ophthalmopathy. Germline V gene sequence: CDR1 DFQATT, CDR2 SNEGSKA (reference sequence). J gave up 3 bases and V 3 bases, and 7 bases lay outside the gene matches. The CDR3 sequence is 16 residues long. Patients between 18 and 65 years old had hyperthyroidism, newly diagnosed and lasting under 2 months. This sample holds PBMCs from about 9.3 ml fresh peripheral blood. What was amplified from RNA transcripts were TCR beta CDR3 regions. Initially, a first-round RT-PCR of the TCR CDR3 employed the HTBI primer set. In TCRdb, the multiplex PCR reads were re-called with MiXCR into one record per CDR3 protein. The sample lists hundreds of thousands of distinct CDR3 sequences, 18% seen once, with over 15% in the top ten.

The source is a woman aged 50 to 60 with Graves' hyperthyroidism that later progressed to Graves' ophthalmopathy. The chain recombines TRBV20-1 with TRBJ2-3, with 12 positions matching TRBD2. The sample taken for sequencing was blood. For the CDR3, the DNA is TGCAGTGCTAGGTCGCCTAGCGGGGGGGCAACAGATACGCAGTATTTT. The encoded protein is CSARSPSGGATDTQYF.